This T cell receptor beta chain was recovered during a study of T cells in Graves' hyperthyroidism and ophthalmopathy. The CDR3 has 18 residues. CDR1 is ENHRY and CDR2 is SYGVKD in the germline V gene. Deletions cut 0 bases from V and 2 bases from J, with 16 bases between. Amplification of TCR beta CDR3 regions used RNA as the template. HTBI primers drove first-round RT-PCR of the TCR CDR3. Each CDR3 protein gets one entry after TCRdb re-called the multiplex PCR reads with MiXCR. Among 400,000 to 600,000 distinct CDR3 sequences listed, more than 15% were seen once. The rearrangement links TRBV10-3 to TRBJ1-4; no firm D call. The specimen sequenced was blood. This TCR came from a woman in her twenties or thirties with Graves' ophthalmopathy. The CDR3 region has the DNA TGTGCCATCAGTGAGTCCCCTAGTCTGACTGGGACTAATGAAAAACTGTTTTTT. This encodes CAISESPSLTGTNEKLFF.